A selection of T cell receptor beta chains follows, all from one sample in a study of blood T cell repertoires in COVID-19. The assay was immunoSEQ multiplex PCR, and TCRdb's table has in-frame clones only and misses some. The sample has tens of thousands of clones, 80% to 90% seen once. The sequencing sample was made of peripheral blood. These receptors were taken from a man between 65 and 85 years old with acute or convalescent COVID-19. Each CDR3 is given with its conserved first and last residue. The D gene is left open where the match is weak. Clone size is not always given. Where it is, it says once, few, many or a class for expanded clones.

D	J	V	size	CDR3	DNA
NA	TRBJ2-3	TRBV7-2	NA	CASSSLALSTDTQYF	TGTGCCAGCAGCTCTTTAGCCCTAAGCACAGATACGCAGTATTTT
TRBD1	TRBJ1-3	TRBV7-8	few	CASSFGTANTIYF	TGTGCCAGCAGCTTTGGGACAGCAAACACCATATATTTT
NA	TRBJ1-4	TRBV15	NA	CATSRDRDRLFF	TGTGCCACCAGCAGAGATCGAGACAGACTGTTTTTT
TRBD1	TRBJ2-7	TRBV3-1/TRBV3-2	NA	CASSRFDRVYEQYF	TGTGCCAGCAGCCGTTTCGACAGGGTATACGAGCAGTACTTC
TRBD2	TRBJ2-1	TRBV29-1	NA	CSVEPSGSPRYNEQFF	TGCAGCGTTGAACCTAGCGGGAGCCCTAGGTACAATGAGCAGTTCTTC
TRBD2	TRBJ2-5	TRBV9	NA	CASSETSGDQETQYF	TGTGCCAGCAGCGAGACTAGCGGTGACCAAGAGACCCAGTACTTC
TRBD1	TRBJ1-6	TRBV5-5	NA	CASSPDRGRPYNSPLHF	TGTGCCAGCAGCCCGGACAGGGGAAGGCCCTATAATTCACCCCTCCACTTT
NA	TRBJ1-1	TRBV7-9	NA	CASSLSPDTEAFF	TGTGCCAGCAGCTTATCCCCGGACACTGAAGCTTTCTTT
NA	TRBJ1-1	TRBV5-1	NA	CASSFAGVTNTEAFF	TGCGCCAGCAGCTTCGCAGGGGTTACGAACACTGAAGCTTTCTTT
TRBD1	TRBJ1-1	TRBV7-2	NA	CASSPLPGQRNTEAFF	TGTGCCAGCAGCCCACTACCGGGACAGAGGAACACTGAAGCTTTCTTT
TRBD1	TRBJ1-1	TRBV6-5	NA	CASTGQGAFGTEAFF	TGTGCCAGCACTGGACAGGGGGCTTTCGGCACTGAAGCTTTCTTT
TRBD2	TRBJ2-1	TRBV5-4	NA	CASSPGTSGSRSYNEQFF	TGTGCCAGCAGCCCCGGGACTAGCGGGAGCCGCTCCTACAATGAGCAGTTCTTC
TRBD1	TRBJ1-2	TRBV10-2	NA	CASVRDRGTYGYTF	TGCGCCAGCGTCCGGGACAGGGGGACCTATGGCTACACCTTC
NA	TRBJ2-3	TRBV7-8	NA	CASSYRQETDTQYF	TGTGCCAGCAGCTACAGACAGGAAACAGATACGCAGTATTTT
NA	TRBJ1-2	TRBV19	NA	CASSIGTHYGYTF	TGTGCCAGTAGTATAGGGACTCACTATGGCTACACCTTC
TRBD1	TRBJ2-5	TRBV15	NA	CATRVSGQELQETQYF	TGTGCCACCCGCGTCTCGGGACAGGAGCTACAAGAGACCCAGTACTTC
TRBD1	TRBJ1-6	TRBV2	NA	CASRVGTGIQRSYNSPLHF	TGTGCCAGCAGAGTCGGGACAGGGATCCAGAGGTCCTATAATTCACCCCTCCACTTT
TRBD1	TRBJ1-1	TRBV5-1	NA	CASSAGQMNTEAFF	TGCGCCAGCAGCGCGGGACAGATGAACACTGAAGCTTTCTTT
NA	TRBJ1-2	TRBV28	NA	CASSFTRGYTF	TGTGCCAGCAGTTTCACCCGGGGCTACACCTTC
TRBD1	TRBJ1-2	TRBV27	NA	CASSLSPGQGSGYTF	TGTGCCAGCAGTTTATCTCCGGGACAGGGATCGGGCTACACCTTC
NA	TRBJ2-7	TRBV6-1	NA	CASRRLDDEQYF	TGTGCCAGCAGGCGACTAGACGACGAGCAGTACTTC
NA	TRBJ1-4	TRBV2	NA	CASSLRQEGGEKLFF	TGTGCCAGCAGCCTCCGACAGGAAGGTGGAGAAAAACTGTTTTTT
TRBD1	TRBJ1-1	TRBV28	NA	CASSTDRLNTEAFF	TGTGCCAGCAGTACGGACAGGTTGAACACTGAAGCTTTCTTT
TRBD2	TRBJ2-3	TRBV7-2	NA	CASSPRTSGGDTQYF	TGTGCCAGCAGCCCGCGGACTAGCGGGGGAGATACGCAGTATTTT
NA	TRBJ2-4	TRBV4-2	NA	CASSQDITLEDIQYF	TGTGCCAGCAGCCAAGACATAACATTGGAGGACATTCAGTACTTC
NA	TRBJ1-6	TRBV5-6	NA	CASSYNGGSSYNSPLHF	TGTGCCAGCAGTTACAACGGAGGAAGCTCCTATAATTCACCCCTCCACTTT
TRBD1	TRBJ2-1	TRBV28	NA	CASGERQGSYNEQFF	TGTGCCAGCGGGGAACGACAGGGCTCCTACAATGAGCAGTTCTTC
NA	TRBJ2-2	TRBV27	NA	CASNGGWGTGELFF	TGTGCCAGCAACGGAGGTTGGGGCACCGGGGAGCTGTTTTTT
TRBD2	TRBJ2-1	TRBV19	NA	CASSTRLARTYNEQFF	TGTGCCAGTAGTACTAGACTAGCCCGCACCTACAATGAGCAGTTCTTC
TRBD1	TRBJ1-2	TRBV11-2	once	CASSLYRGPHGYTF	TGTGCCAGCAGCTTATACAGGGGGCCGCATGGCTACACCTTC
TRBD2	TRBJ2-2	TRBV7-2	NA	CASSPRFGTSGSGELFF	TGTGCCAGCAGCCCCCGATTCGGGACTAGCGGTAGCGGGGAGCTGTTTTTT
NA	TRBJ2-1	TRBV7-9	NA	CASSLGVGNEQFF	TGTGCCAGCAGTCTAGGGGTGGGTAATGAGCAGTTCTTC
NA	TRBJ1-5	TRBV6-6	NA	CASSYNSNQPQHF	TGTGCCAGCAGTTATAATAGCAATCAGCCCCAGCATTTT
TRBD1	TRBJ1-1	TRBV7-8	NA	CASSSVIRTGGAFF	TGTGCCAGCAGCTCGGTGATCCGGACAGGCGGAGCTTTCTTT
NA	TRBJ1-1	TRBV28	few	CASSLAGVSNTEAFF	TGTGCCAGCAGTTTAGCAGGGGTATCGAACACTGAAGCTTTCTTT